Each of the 25 T cell receptor beta chains below was sequenced from the same sample in a study of T cells in narcolepsy (dated by TCRdb to 2017 to 2018). Receptor amplification or capture employed the immunoSEQ multiplex PCR assay. TCRdb re-hosts the immuneACCESS table, in-frame sequences only. Its copies lack some clones; in the studies checked, an unresolved V gene accounts for under half of them, and the cause for the rest is not known. The sample includes 28,000 or so clones, with about 89% observed a single time. The ten top clones hold around 1.1% of the sample. The specimen sequenced was CD45RA- memory CD4+ T cells from PBMCs. In light of the paper, this sample's cell subset or site label describes: memory T cells sorted ex vivo from peripheral blood. The origin of the receptors is a human donor with narcolepsy.

The chain is built from TRBV9 and TRBJ2-5; 10 nucleotides line up with TRBD1. Germline CDR1 and CDR2: SGDLS and YYNGEE. The V segment lost 4 bases and the J segment 5 bases; nucleotides outside the gene matches: 8. The CDR3 extends over 15 amino acids. CDR3 in amino acids: CASSPWDRGYETQYF. The CDR3 region has the DNA TGTGCCAGCAGCCCATGGGACAGGGGTTACGAGACCCAGTACTTC.

This chain joins TRBV2 and TRBJ2-3; D not certain. Germline-derived CDR1 and CDR2 are SNHLY and FYNNEI. The CDR3 sequence is 14 residues long. V was pared by 2 bases and J by 5 bases, with 11 bases between. CDR3 nucleotide sequence: TGTGCCAGCAGTGAATTCGTGTTCCTAGATACGCAGTATTTT. It encodes CASSEFVFLDTQYF.

This clone was detected only once. V gene TRBV5-1 combines with J gene TRBJ1-4; TRBD1 is a possible D gene (5 bases). The CDR3 runs 13 residues. V was pared by 7 bases and J by 3 bases, with 10 bases between. Germline values: CDR1 SGHRS, CDR2 YFSETQ. CDR3 amino acids: CASRGDPNEKLFF. The CDR3 bases are TGCGCCAGCCGAGGGGACCCTAATGAAAAACTGTTTTTT.

This clone was seen a few times. The genes are TRBV5-5 and TRBJ1-2; D is perhaps TRBD1 (6 bases). The CDR3 spans 13 residues. The V and J ends lost 1 base and 2 bases respectively, with 6 bases between them. Germline assignment: CDR1 SGHKS and CDR2 YYEKEE (reference sequence). Written as DNA, the CDR3 is TGTGCCAGCAGCTTGAGGGGGAACTATGGCTACACCTTC. Encoded protein: CASSLRGNYGYTF.

This chain uses TRBV9 with TRBJ2-3; 8 bases are a match to TRBD2. The trim removed 4 bases at V and 0 bases at J, leaving 4 bases unmatched. Germline CDR1 SGDLS, CDR2 YYNGEE. The CDR3 has 15 amino acids. This CDR3 reads CASSIAGTSTDTQYF. The CDR3 DNA reads as TGTGCCAGCAGCATAGCGGGGACTAGCACAGATACGCAGTATTTT.

The chain is built from TRBV6-5 and TRBJ2-2; D may match TRBD1 or TRBD2 (5 bases each). CDR1 is MNHEY and CDR2 is SVGAGI in the germline V gene. The CDR3 sequence is 14 residues long. Trimming removed 6 bases from V and 4 bases from J, with 12 bases in between. CDR3 bases: TGTGCCAGCAGACCCGGGGCGGCCACCGGGGAGCTGTTTTTT. Translation gives CASRPGAATGELFF.

The chain couples TRBV27 to TRBJ1-3; D is unresolved. CDR3 length: 17 residues. Trimming took 3 bases from V and 0 from J, leaving 15 bases between them. Germline-derived CDR1 and CDR2 are MNHEY and SMNVEV (reference sequence). The CDR3 DNA reads TGTGCCAGCAGTTTGTCCCGTAGGGCAGGCTCTGGAAACACCATATATTTT. The encoded protein is CASSLSRRAGSGNTIYF.

The rearrangement uses TRBV28 and TRBJ2-5, with 7 bases that match TRBD1. V trimming: 5 bases; J trimming: 5 bases; junction bases outside the gene matches: 5. CDR3 length equals 13 residues. Per germline, CDR1 MDHEN and CDR2 SYDVKM. CDR3 sequence (DNA): TGTGCCAGCAGTAAAGGGGGCAGGGAGACCCAGTACTTC. As protein: CASSKGGRETQYF.

The rearrangement uses TRBV19 and TRBJ1-2; 12 bases agree with TRBD1. From germline, CDR1 is LNHDA and CDR2 SQIVND (reference sequence). Trimming cost V 4 bases and J 7 bases; bases outside gene matches: 13. The CDR3 consists of 17 residues. The CDR3 sequence: CASSTTGTGGLTGGYTF. The CDR3 DNA is TGTGCCAGTAGTACCACCGGGACAGGGGGCTTAACCGGTGGCTACACCTTC.

The J gene is TRBJ1-5, the V gene TRBV5-3; TRBD1 matches at 8 bases. TRBV5-3 is assigned to the ORF class and has an uncertain function. Trimming at V came to 5 bases and at J to 3 bases, leaving 19 bases not matched to a gene. The CDR3 has 19 amino acids. CDR3 in DNA: TGTGCCAGAAGTACCTCGGACAGGGCTGCGGGGTTTTTCAATCAGCCCCAGCATTTT. This codes for CARSTSDRAAGFFNQPQHF.

The V gene is TRBV7-2, the J gene TRBJ1-2; a possible D gene is TRBD1 (5 bases). From germline, CDR1 is SGHTA and CDR2 FQGNSA. This CDR3 has 15 residues. Trimming took 7 bases from V and 2 from J, leaving 17 bases between them. The CDR3 DNA reads TGTGCCAGCAATTCCCGCCGAGGGGACAACTATGGCTACACCTTC. This translates into CASNSRRGDNYGYTF.

The genes are TRBV7-8 and TRBJ1-1; D is uncertain. There are 14 residues in the CDR3. Germline loops: CDR1 SGHVS, CDR2 FQNEAQ. The V end was cut by 5 bases, the J end by 7 bases, with 17 bases between. The CDR3 DNA sequence: TGTGCCAGCAGCCCAAGGATCGGGGTTGGTGAAGCTTTCTTT. Amino acids: CASSPRIGVGEAFF.

The chain employs TRBV4-1 and TRBJ2-6; 7 nucleotides line up with TRBD1. Germline values: CDR1 MGHRA, CDR2 YSYEKL. V trimming: 1 base; J trimming: 4 bases; junction bases outside the gene matches: 10. There are 18 residues in the CDR3. The DNA of the CDR3 is TGCGCCAGCAGCCAAGTACAGGGGCTCCCACTCGGGGCCAACGTCCTGACTTTC. Translation: CASSQVQGLPLGANVLTF.

The chain recombines TRBV9 with TRBJ2-5; a possible D gene is TRBD1 (5 bases). The germline V gene has CDR1 SGDLS and CDR2 YYNGEE. There are 15 residues in the CDR3. V lost 2 bases, J lost 4 bases, and 15 bases lay in between. The DNA of the CDR3 is TGTGCCAGCAGCGTTTTGGGGCTAGTGGGAGAGACCCAGTACTTC. Translating gives CASSVLGLVGETQYF.

This clone showed up just a few times. The chain couples TRBV5-1 to TRBJ1-2, with 7 bases matching TRBD1. J was trimmed by 5 bases and V by 4 bases; bases with no gene match: 14. Germline CDR1 SGHRS, CDR2 YFSETQ. This CDR3 has 16 amino acids. The CDR3: CASSRGGQTFGYGYTF. CDR3 DNA sequence: TGCGCCAGCAGCCGGGGGGGACAGACCTTTGGATATGGCTACACCTTC.

J is TRBJ2-5 and V is TRBV5-4; D ambiguous. Germline V gene lookup returns CDR1 SGHNT and CDR2 YYREEE (reference sequence). Trimming removed 4 bases at V and 3 bases at J, with 13 bases between. CDR3 length: 14 residues. CDR3 nucleotides: TGTGCCAGCAGCACCAGCCCCGCAAAAGAGACCCAGTACTTC. This sequence encodes CASSTSPAKETQYF.

The chain is built from TRBV7-6 and TRBJ2-7; no clear D. This CDR3 contains 15 residues. V lost 5 bases and J lost 6, with 20 bases in between. CDR1 and CDR2 (germline): SGHVS, FNYEAQ. The CDR3 DNA reads as TGTGCCAGCAGCGCCCGGATTCTGGGGTATGGCGAGCAGTACTTC. Translation gives CASSARILGYGEQYF.

The table lists this clone with a count of one. The chain couples TRBV12-5 to TRBJ1-5, with D unresolved. Germline values: CDR1 LGHNT, CDR2 FRNRAP. The CDR3 spans 13 residues. The V gene lost 4 bases and the J gene lost 5 bases, with 9 bases spanning the gap. CDR3 protein: CASGSSQYQPQHF. DNA for the CDR3: TGTGCTAGTGGTTCCTCACAGTATCAGCCCCAGCATTTT.

The J gene is TRBJ1-1, the V gene TRBV25-1; no clear D gene. CDR1 MGHDK and CDR2 SYGVNS come from the germline V gene. The V end lost 7 bases, the J end lost 1 base, and 4 bases lay between the germline ends. This CDR3 is built from 11 residues. CDR3 protein: CASKGNTEAFF. The CDR3 DNA follows: TGTGCCAGCAAAGGGAACACTGAAGCTTTCTTT.

This clone was seen just once. The V and J genes are TRBV10-2 and TRBJ1-5; a weak D match, TRBD1 (6 bases). Germline assignment: CDR1 WSHSY and CDR2 SAAADI. There are 13 residues in the CDR3. The ends were cut back, 5 bases at V and 6 bases at J, with 11 bases in the middle. The CDR3 is CASSSTGGQPQHF. The CDR3 DNA follows: TGCGCCAGCAGTTCGACAGGTGGTCAGCCCCAGCATTTT.

The CDR3 DNA reads TGTGCCAGCAGTTCCCGCGGCCGCAGCTCCTACGAGCAGTACGTC. It translates to CASSSRGRSSYEQYV. The rearrangement links TRBV2 to TRBJ2-7; D uncertain. The CDR3 runs 15 residues. In germline, CDR1 is SNHLY, CDR2 FYNNEI. V lost 5 bases and J 0 bases, leaving 14 bases between the germline ends.

J is TRBJ2-5 and V is TRBV29-1; tentative D call: TRBD2 (5 bases). Trimming took 1 base from V and 2 from J, leaving 8 bases between them. The CDR3 length is 13 residues. Germline-derived CDR1 and CDR2 are SQVTM and ANQGSEA. Here the CDR3 reads CSVEVEVQETQYF. The DNA of the CDR3 is TGCAGCGTTGAAGTGGAGGTACAAGAGACCCAGTACTTC.

V is TRBV14 and J is TRBJ2-2; no reliable D call. The CDR3 extends over 17 amino acids. Germline CDR1 and CDR2: SGHDN and FVKESK. The V and J ends lost 0 bases and 1 base respectively, with 12 bases between them. CDR3 DNA: TGTGCCAGCAGCCAAGACGATCACGAATGGAACACCGGGGAGCTGTTTTTT. It encodes CASSQDDHEWNTGELFF.

The CDR3 DNA reads as TGTGCCAGCTCGGGGCCTGGGGCCAACGTCCTGACTTTC. This codes for CASSGPGANVLTF. The chain combines TRBV7-7 with TRBJ2-6; D may match TRBD1 or TRBD2 (5 bases each). Germline CDR1 is SSHAT and CDR2 is FNYEAQ (reference sequence). The germline V and J ends were trimmed by 8 bases and 2 bases, with 7 bases remaining between them. The length of the CDR3 is 13 residues. Filled out from reference TRBV7-7 and TRBJ2-6, the complete variable domain reads GAGVSQSPRYKVTKRGQDVTLRCDPISSHATLYWYQQALGQGPEFLTYFNYEAQPDKSGLPSDRFSAERPEGSISTLTIQRTEQRDSAMYRCASSGPGANVLTFGAGSRLTVL.

CDR3 sequence: CASRKRTGTNTGELFF. CDR3 sequence (DNA): TGTGCCAGCAGGAAACGGACAGGGACGAACACCGGGGAGCTGTTTTTT. The rearrangement links TRBV27 to TRBJ2-2; 8 bases align to TRBD1. CDR3 size: 16 residues. The junction had 6 bases not matched to a gene; V was cut back by 6 bases and J by 0 bases. Per germline, CDR1 MNHEY and CDR2 SMNVEV (reference sequence).